Here is one TCR beta chain with its context. Its antigen is not known. V lost 2 bases and J 8 bases, leaving 16 bases between the germline ends. The CDR3 covers 15 residues. Germline V gene data show CDR1 as SGHAT and CDR2 as FQNNGV. Assay: immunoSEQ multiplex PCR; the TCRdb copy retains only in-frame clones and omits some. Altogether some 70,000 clones are present, about 79% being singletons, with the ten largest covering roughly 1.2%. The data were taken from a study of OX40 agonist ivuxolimab in advanced cancers. Findings of the study overall: Dose levels from 0.1 to 3.0 mg/kg saw CD4+ and CD8+ blood T cells expand clonally by week 6.

Material: CD4+ or CD8+ T cells sorted from blood, obtained in a trial of the OX40 agonist ivuxolimab. The origin of this receptor is an adult with an advanced solid tumor such as melanoma, head and neck, liver or kidney cancer. This rearrangement joins TRBV11-2 to TRBJ1-5, with a weak D call TRBD1 (5 bases). The CDR3 coding sequence is TGTGCCAGCAGCTTATTACGGGGCAGGGCTGAGCCCCAGCATTTT. It yields the protein CASSLLRGRAEPQHF.